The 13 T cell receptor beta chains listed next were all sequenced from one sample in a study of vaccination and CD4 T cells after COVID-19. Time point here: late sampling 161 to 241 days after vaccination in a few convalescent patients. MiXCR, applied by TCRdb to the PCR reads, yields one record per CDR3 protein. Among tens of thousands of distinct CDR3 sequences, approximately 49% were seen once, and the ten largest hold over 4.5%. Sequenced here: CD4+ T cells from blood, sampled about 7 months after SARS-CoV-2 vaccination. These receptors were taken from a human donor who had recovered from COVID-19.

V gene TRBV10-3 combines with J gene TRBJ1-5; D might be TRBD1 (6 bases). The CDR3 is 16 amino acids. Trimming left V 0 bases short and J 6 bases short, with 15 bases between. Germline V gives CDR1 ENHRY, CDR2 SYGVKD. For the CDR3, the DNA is TGTGCCATCAGTGAGTCAGCGCGGGGGCAAGGTCAGCCCCAGCATTTT. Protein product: CAISESARGQGQPQHF.

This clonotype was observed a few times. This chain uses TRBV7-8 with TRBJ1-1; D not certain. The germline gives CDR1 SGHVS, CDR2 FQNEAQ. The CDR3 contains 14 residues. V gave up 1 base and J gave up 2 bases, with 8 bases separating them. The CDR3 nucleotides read TGTGCCAGCAGCTTAGTTTCGGGAAACACTGAAGCTTTCTTT. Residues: CASSLVSGNTEAFF.

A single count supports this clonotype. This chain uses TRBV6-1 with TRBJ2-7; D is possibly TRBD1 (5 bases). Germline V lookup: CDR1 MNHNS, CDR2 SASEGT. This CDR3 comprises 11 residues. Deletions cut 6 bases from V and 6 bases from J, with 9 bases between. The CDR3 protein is CASRQGFEQYF. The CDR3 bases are TGTGCCAGCAGGCAGGGTTTCGAGCAGTACTTC.

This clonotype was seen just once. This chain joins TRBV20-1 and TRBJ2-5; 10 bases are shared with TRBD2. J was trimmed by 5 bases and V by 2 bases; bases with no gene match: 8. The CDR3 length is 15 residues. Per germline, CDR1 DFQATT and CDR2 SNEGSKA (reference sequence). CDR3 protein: CSARNTLAGVETQYF. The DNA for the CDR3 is TGCAGTGCTAGAAATACTCTAGCGGGAGTTGAGACCCAGTACTTC.

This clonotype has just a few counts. CDR3 bases: TGTGCCAGCAGTCCCGGCGGGAATATGGATACGCAGTATTTT. Residues: CASSPGGNMDTQYF. This chain links TRBV6-1 with TRBJ2-3, with a weak D call TRBD2 (6 bases). Between the trimmed V and J ends, which lost 5 bases and 6 bases, there was a span of 15 bases. Germline-derived CDR1 and CDR2 are MNHNS and SASEGT. The CDR3 consists of 14 residues.

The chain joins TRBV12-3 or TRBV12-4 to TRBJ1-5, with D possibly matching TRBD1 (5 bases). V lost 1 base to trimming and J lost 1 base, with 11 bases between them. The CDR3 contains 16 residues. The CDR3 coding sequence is TGTGCCAGCAGTTTAGGGAGGGGCAGGAGCAATCAGCCCCAGCATTTT. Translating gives CASSLGRGRSNQPQHF.

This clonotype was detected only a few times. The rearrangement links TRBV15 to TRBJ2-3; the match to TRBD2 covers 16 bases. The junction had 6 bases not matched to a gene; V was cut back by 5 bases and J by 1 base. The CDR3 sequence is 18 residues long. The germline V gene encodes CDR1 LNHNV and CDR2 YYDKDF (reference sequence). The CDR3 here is CATSLGLAGGRGTDTQYF. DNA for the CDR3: TGTGCCACCAGCTTGGGACTAGCGGGAGGGCGCGGCACAGATACGCAGTATTTT.

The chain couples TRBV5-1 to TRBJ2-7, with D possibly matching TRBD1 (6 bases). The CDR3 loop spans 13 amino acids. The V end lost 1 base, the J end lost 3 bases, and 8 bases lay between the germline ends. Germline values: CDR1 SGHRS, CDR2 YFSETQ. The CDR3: CASSLKGDYEQYF. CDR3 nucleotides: TGCGCCAGCAGCTTGAAGGGGGACTACGAGCAGTACTTC.

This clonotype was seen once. The DNA for the CDR3 is TGTGCCAGCAGCTTACTAGCTGGCGGGAGTAGCACAGATACGCAGTATTTT. It translates to CASSLLAGGSSTDTQYF. V and J are TRBV7-2 and TRBJ2-3; 7 nucleotides agree with TRBD2. Germline lookup yields CDR1 SGHTA and CDR2 FQGNSA. The CDR3 length is 17 residues. Germline trimming cut 2 bases from V and 0 bases from J; bases unmatched to any gene: 8. The full variable domain, completed using reference TRBV7-2 and TRBJ2-3, is GAGVSQSPSNKVTEKGKDVELRCDPISGHTALYWYRQSLGQGLEFLIYFQGNSAPDKSGLPSDRFSAERTGGSVSTLTIQRTQQEDSAVYLCASSLLAGGSSTDTQYFGPGTRLTVL.

This chain's CDR3 is CTSSHLDLNYNEQFF. CDR3 coding DNA: TGCACCAGCAGCCACCTGGACTTAAACTACAATGAGCAGTTCTTC. The V call is TRBV1, the J call TRBJ2-1; the table names TRBD2, a call not compared with the DNA. TRBV1 corresponds to a pseudogene. The CDR3 extends over 15 amino acids.

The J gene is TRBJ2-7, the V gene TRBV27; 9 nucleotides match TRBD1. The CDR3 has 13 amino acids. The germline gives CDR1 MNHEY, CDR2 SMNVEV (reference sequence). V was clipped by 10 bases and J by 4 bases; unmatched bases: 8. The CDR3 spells CATQDRGGYEQYF. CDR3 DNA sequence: TGTGCCACCCAGGACAGGGGTGGATACGAGCAGTACTTC.

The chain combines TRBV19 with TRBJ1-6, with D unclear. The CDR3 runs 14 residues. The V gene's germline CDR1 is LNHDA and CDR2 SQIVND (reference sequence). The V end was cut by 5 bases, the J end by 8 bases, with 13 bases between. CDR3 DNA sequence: TGTGCCAGTAGTTCGACCGCGACGGATTCACCCCTCCACTTT. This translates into CASSSTATDSPLHF.

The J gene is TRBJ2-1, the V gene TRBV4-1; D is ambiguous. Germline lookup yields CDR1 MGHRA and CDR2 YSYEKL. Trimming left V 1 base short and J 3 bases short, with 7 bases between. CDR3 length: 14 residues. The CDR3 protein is CASSQVGRYNEQFF. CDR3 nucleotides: TGCGCCAGCAGCCAAGTTGGTCGCTACAATGAGCAGTTCTTC.